This T cell receptor (beta chain) was captured in a study of shared clonotypes between healthy human individuals. Looked up from germline, CDR1 is MDHEN and CDR2 is SYDVKM. This CDR3 has 14 amino acids. The V and J ends lost 2 bases and 6 bases, in that order; junction bases with no gene match: 3. Negatively enriched CD4+ T cells were divided by CD45RA into naive and memory. Measured with immunoSEQ multiplex PCR; TCRdb has only the in-frame clones, and not every one. This sample has 550,000 to 800,000 clones, with approximately 74% found just once. The sequence was obtained from a woman aged 25 to 39 in good health. What was sequenced was memory CD4+ T cells sorted from blood. Described subset: CD45RA-negative fraction. The chain has TRBV28 and TRBJ2-1, with 8 nucleotides matching TRBD2. This chain's CDR3 is CASSLAGGRNEQFF. CDR3 coding DNA: TGTGCCAGCAGTTTAGCGGGAGGACGCAATGAGCAGTTCTTC.